The present T cell receptor beta chain was sequenced within a study of blood T cell repertoires in COVID-19. On the study more broadly: The United States, Italy and Spain were the sources of the acute and convalescent COVID-19 samples. From T cells, B-cell-depleted T cells, or PBMCs came the material, which was cDNA or gDNA.

Germline V gene lookup returns CDR1 MNHEY and CDR2 SVGAGI. The CDR3 is made up of 12 amino acids. V lost 7 bases, J lost 3 bases, and 6 bases lay in between. Original processing methods: Counts of nucleated cells, estimated from reference gene primer amplification, were obtained. The repertoire was sequenced with immunoSEQ multiplex PCR; TCRdb's copy has only in-frame clones and lacks some. From that table come the V and J calls and clone size; the DNA was used to work out D and trimming. The sample lists 250,000 to 300,000 clones, 85% to 90% occurring once. The chain recombines TRBV6-5 with TRBJ2-2; D not resolved. The sample was peripheral blood. This clonotype was obtained from a man aged 18 to 30 with active or convalescent COVID-19. CDR3 in DNA: TGTGCCAGCACCACGGACACCGGGGAGCTGTTTTTT. Translated, it gives CASTTDTGELFF.